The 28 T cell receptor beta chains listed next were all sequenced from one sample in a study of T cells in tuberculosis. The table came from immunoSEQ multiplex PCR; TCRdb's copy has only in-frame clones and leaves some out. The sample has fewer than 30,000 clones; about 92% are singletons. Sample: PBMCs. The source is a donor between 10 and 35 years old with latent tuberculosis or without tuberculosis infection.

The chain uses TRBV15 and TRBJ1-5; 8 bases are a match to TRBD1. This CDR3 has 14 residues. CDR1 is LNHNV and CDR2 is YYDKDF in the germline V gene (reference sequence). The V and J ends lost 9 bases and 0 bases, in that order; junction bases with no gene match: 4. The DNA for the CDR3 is TGTGCCACAACAGGGGGTTTTAGCAATCAGCCCCAGCATTTT. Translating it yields CATTGGFSNQPQHF. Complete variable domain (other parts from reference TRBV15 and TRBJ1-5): DAMVIQNPRYQVTQFGKPVTLSCSQTLNHNVMYWYQQKSSQAPKLLFHYYDKDFNNEADTPDNFQSRRPNTSFCFLDIRSPGLGDTAMYLCATTGGFSNQPQHFGDGTRLSIL.

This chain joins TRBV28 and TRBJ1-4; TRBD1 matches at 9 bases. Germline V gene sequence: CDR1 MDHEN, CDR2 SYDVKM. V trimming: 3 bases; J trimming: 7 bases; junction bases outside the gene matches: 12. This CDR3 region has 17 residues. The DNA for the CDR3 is TGTGCCAGCAGTTTCCCCCTCACAGGGGGCGCGGGTGAAAAACTGTTTTTT. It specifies CASSFPLTGGAGEKLFF.

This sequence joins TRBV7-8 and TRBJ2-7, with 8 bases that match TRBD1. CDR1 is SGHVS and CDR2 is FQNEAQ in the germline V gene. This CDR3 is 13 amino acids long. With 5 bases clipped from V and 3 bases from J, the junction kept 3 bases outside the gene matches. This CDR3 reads CASSGGQGYEQYF. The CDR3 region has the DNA TGTGCCAGCAGCGGCGGACAGGGCTACGAGCAGTACTTC.

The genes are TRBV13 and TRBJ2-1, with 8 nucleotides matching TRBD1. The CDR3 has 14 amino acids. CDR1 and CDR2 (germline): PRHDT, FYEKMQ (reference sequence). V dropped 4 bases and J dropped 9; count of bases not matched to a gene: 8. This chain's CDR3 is CASSSRTGRREQFF. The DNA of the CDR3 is TGTGCCAGCAGCTCGAGGACAGGGAGGCGTGAGCAGTTCTTC. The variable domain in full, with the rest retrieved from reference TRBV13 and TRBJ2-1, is AAGVIQSPRHLIKEKRETATLKCYPIPRHDTVYWYQQGPGQDPQFLISFYEKMQSDKGSIPDRFSAQQFSDYHSELNMSSLELGDSALYFCASSSRTGRREQFFGPGTRLTVL.

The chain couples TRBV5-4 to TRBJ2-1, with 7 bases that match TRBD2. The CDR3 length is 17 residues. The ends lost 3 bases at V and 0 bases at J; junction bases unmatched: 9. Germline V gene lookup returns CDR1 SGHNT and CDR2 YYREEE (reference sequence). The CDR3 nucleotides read TGTGCCAGCAGCTCCGGGCTAGCGGAGATCTCCTACAATGAGCAGTTCTTC. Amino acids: CASSSGLAEISYNEQFF.

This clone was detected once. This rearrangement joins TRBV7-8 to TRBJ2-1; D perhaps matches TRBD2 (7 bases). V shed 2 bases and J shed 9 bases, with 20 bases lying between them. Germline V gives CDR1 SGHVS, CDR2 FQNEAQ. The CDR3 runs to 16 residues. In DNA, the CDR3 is TGTGCCAGCAGCTTAAGTTCCGGGGGGCTGGAACGTGAGCAGTTCTTC. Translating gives CASSLSSGGLEREQFF.

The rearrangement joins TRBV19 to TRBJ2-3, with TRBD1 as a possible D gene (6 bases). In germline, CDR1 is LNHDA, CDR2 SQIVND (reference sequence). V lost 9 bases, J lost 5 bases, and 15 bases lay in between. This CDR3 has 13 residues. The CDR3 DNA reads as TGTGCCAGCCGTAACCAGGGGATAGATACGCAGTATTTT. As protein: CASRNQGIDTQYF.

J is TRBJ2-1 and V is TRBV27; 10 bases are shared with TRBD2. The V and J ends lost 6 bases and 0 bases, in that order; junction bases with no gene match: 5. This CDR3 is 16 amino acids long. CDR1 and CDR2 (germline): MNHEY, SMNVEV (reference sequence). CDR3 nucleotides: TGTGCCAGCAGCCTACTAGCGGGGAGCTCCTACAATGAGCAGTTCTTC. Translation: CASSLLAGSSYNEQFF.

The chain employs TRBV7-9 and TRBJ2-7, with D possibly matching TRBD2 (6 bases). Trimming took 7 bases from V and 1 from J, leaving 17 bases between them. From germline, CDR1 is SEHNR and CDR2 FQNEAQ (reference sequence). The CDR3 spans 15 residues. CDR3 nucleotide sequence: TGTGCCAGCACTCCATGGGACTTCTCTTCCTACGAGCAGTACTTC. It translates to CASTPWDFSSYEQYF. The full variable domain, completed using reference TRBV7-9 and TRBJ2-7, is DTGVSQNPRHKITKRGQNVTFRCDPISEHNRLYWYRQTLGQGPEFLTYFQNEAQLEKSRLLSDRFSAERPKGSFSTLEIQRTEQGDSAMYLCASTPWDFSSYEQYFGPGTRLTVT.

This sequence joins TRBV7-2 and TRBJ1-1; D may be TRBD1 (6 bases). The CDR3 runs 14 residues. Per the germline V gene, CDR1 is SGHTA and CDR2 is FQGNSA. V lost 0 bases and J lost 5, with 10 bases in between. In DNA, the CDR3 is TGTGCCAGCAGCTTAGCAGGGGGGGTAACTGAAGCTTTCTTT. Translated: CASSLAGGVTEAFF. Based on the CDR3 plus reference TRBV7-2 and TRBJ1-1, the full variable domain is GAGVSQSPSNKVTEKGKDVELRCDPISGHTALYWYRQSLGQGLEFLIYFQGNSAPDKSGLPSDRFSAERTGGSVSTLTIQRTQQEDSAVYLCASSLAGGVTEAFFGQGTRLTVV.

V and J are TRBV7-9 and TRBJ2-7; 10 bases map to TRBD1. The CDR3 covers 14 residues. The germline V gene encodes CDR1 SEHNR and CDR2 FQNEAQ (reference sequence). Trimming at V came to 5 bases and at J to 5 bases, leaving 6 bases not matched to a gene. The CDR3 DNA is TGTGCCAGCAGCGCCGACAGGGGGCAGAACGAGCAGTACTTC. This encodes CASSADRGQNEQYF.

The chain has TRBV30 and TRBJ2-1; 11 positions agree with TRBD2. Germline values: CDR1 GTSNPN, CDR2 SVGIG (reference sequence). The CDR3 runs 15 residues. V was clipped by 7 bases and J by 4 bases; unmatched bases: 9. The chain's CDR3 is CASYPTSGEYNEQFF. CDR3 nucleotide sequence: TGTGCCTCCTACCCGACTAGCGGGGAATACAATGAGCAGTTCTTC.

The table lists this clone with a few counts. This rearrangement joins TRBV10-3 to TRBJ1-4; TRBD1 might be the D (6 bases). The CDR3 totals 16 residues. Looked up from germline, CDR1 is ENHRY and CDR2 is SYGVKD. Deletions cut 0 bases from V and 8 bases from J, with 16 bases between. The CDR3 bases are TGTGCCATCAGTGAGTCAGGCGGGGGCTTACGGGAAAAACTGTTTTTT. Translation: CAISESGGGLREKLFF.

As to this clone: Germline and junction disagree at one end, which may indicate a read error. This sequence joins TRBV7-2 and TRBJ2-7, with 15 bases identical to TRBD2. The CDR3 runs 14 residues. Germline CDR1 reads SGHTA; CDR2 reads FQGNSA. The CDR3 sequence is CASRSPGTSGGTDF. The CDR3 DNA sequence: TGTGCCAGCAGGTCTCCCGGGACTAGCGGGGGGACCGACTTC. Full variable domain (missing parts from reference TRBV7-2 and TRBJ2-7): GAGVSQSPSNKVTEKGKDVELRCDPISGHTALYWYRQSLGQGLEFLIYFQGNSAPDKSGLPSDRFSAERTGGSVSTLTIQRTQQEDSAVYLCASRSPGTSGGTDFGPGTRLTVT.

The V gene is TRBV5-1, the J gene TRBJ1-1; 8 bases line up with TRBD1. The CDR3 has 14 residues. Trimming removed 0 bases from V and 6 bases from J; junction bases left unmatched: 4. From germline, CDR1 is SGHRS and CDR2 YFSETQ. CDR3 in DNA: TGCGCCAGCAGCTTGGGGACAGGGAATGCTGAAGCTTTCTTT. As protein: CASSLGTGNAEAFF. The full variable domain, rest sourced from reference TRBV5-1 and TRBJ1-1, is KAGVTQTPRYLIKTRGQQVTLSCSPISGHRSVSWYQQTPGQGLQFLFEYFSETQRNKGNFPGRFSGRQFSNSRSEMNVSTLELGDSALYLCASSLGTGNAEAFFGQGTRLTVV.

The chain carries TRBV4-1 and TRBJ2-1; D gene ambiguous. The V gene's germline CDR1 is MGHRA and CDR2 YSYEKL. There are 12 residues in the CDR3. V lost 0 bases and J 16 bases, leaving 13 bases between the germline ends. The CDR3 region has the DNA TGCGCCAGCAGCCAAGAAGAGCGAGGCGAATTCTTC. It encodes CASSQEERGEFF.

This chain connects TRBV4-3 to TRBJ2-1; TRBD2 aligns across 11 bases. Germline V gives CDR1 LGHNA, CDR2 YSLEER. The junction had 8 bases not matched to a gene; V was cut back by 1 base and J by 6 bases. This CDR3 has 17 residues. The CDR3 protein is CASSQVFGGLAGNEQFF. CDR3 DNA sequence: TGCGCCAGCAGCCAAGTTTTTGGTGGACTAGCGGGCAATGAGCAGTTCTTC.

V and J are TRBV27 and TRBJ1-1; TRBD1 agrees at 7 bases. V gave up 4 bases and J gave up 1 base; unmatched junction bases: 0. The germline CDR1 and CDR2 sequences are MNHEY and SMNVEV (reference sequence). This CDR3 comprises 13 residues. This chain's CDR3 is CASSWDRNTEAFF. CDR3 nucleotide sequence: TGTGCCAGCAGTTGGGACAGGAACACTGAAGCTTTCTTT.

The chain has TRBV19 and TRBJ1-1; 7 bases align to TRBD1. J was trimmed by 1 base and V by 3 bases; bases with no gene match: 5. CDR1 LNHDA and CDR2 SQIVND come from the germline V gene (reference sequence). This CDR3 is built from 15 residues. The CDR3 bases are TGTGCCAGTAGTATCCGGGCAGGGGGGAACACTGAAGCTTTCTTT. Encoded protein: CASSIRAGGNTEAFF.

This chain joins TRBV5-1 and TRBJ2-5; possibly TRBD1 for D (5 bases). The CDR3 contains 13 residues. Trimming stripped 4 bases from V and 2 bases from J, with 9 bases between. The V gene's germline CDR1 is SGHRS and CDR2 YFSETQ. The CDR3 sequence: CASSVTEQETQYF. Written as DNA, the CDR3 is TGCGCCAGCAGCGTGACAGAGCAAGAGACCCAGTACTTC.

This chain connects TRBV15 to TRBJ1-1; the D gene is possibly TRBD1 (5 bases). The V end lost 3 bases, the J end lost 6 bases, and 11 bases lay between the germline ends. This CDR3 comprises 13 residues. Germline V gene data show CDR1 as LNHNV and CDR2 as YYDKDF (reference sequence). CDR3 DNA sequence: TGTGCCACCAGCAGTGTCACAGGCTCTGAAGCTTTCTTT. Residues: CATSSVTGSEAFF.

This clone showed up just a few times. The chain's CDR3 is CASSEGLAGGSKNIQYF. In DNA, the CDR3 is TGTGCCAGCAGCGAGGGACTAGCGGGAGGGTCCAAAAACATTCAGTACTTC. The chain is built from TRBV11-1 and TRBJ2-4, with 16 bases identical to TRBD2. The germline V gene has CDR1 SGHAT and CDR2 FQDESV (reference sequence). Trimming took 5 bases from V and 2 from J; bases not matched to a gene: 3. The CDR3 extends over 17 amino acids. The variable domain in full, completed from reference TRBV11-1 and TRBJ2-4, reads EAEVAQSPRYKITEKSQAVAFWCDPISGHATLYWYRQILGQGPELLVQFQDESVVDDSQLPKDRFSAERLKGVDSTLKIQPAELGDSAMYLCASSEGLAGGSKNIQYFGAGTRLSVL.

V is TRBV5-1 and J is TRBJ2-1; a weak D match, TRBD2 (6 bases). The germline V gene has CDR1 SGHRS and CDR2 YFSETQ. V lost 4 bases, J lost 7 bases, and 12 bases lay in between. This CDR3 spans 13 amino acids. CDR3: CASSRNRENEQFF. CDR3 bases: TGCGCCAGCAGCCGTAATCGGGAGAATGAGCAGTTCTTC.

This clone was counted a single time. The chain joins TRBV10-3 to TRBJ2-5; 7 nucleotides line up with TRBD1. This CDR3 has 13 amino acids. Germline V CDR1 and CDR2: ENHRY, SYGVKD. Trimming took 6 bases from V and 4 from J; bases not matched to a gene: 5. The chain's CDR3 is CAISPTGSETQYF. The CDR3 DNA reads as TGTGCCATCAGCCCGACAGGGTCAGAGACCCAGTACTTC.

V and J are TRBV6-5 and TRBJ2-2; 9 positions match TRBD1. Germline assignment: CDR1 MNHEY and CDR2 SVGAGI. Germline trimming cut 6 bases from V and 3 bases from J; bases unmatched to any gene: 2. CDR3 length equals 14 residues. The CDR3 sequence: CASRGQGHTGELFF. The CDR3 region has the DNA TGTGCCAGCAGGGGACAGGGTCACACCGGGGAGCTGTTTTTT.

The CDR3 DNA reads TGTGCCAGCAGCTTAGCAACAGGGGGTACCTACGAGCAGTACTTC. Translation: CASSLATGGTYEQYF. The V and J genes are TRBV7-2 and TRBJ2-7, with 8 bases lining up with TRBD1. This CDR3 contains 15 residues. V lost 0 bases and J lost 2; bases outside the gene matches: 3. Germline CDR1 reads SGHTA; CDR2 reads FQGNSA.

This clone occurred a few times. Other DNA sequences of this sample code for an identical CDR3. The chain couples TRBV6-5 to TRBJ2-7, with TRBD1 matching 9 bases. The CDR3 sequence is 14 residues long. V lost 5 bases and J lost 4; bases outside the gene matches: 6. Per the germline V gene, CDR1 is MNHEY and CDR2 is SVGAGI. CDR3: CASSPGTGKYEQYF. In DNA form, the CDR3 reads TGTGCCAGCAGTCCCGGGACAGGGAAGTACGAGCAGTACTTC.

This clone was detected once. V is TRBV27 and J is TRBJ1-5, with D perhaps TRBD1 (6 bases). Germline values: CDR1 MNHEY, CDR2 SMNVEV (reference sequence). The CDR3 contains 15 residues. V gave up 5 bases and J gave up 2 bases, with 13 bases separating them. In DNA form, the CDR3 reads TGTGCCAGCAGTCAGGGGCGTTATCGCAATCAGCCCCAGCATTTT. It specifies CASSQGRYRNQPQHF.